This TCR beta chain was observed in a study of T-cell reconstitution after alpha-beta-depleted transplantation in children. Study outcomes and limitations: As was reported, about two months after transplant, alpha-beta T cells came from several hundred expanded graft clones. Newly produced T cells mostly provided counts and TCRbeta diversity after one year, as hyperexpanded clones declined. TCRbeta diversity was high at day 60 in some patients (a result of surviving recipient T cells and thymic progenitors).

The CDR3 has 15 residues. V gave up 5 bases and J gave up 5 bases, with 21 bases separating them. Germline CDR1 is DFQATT and CDR2 is SNEGSKA (reference sequence). A remark on this clonotype: Its specificity is unknown.

Unique molecular identifiers were used to barcode this TCRbeta library. TCRdb called the PCR reads again in MiXCR, with one record for every CDR3 protein. This repertoire shows 600,000 or so distinct CDR3 sequences, roughly 24% found once; its top ten account for 11% to 15%. The starting material was PBMCs, mostly from graft donor cells, obtained 360 days after TCRalphabeta/CD19-depleted stem cell transplant. This rearrangement joins TRBV20-1 to TRBJ2-5; tentatively, D is TRBD1 or TRBD2 (6 bases each). This TCR derives from a boy in the first two years of life who had a stem cell transplant for acute myeloid leukemia, so the T cells may come from the graft donor. CDR3 bases: TGCAGTGCTTGTGGGGGGCCTGGGCCGCCGGAGACCCAGTACTTC. Translating it yields CSACGGPGPPETQYF.